This T cell receptor beta chain was sequenced for a study of blood T cells in healthy people across ages. Worth noting for this clonotype: Antigen: not known.

Trimming left V 6 bases short and J 3 bases short, with 14 bases between. Germline V gives CDR1 GTSNPN, CDR2 SVGIG (reference sequence). The CDR3 loop spans 13 amino acids. Regarding the study as a whole: Per million T cells, TCR beta diversity dropped about linearly as age rose. Comparison with aged donors showed that long-lived donors had more naive CD4+ cells and higher diversity.

Then a second PCR, running roughly 7 to 11 cycles, was carried out with a sample-barcoded 5' primer and a J-beta primer mix. Each of the cDNA molecules was tagged by a template-switch adaptor with 12 random nucleotides. Each sample provided no less than 2.5 million CDR3-containing paired-end reads. TCRdb processed the 5' RACE reads anew with MiXCR; each CDR3 protein has one entry. This table holds approximately 900,000 distinct CDR3 sequences, 48% found once. Sequenced sample: blood. The receptor comes from a man aged 30 to 39 in good health. The chain couples TRBV30 to TRBJ1-1, with D possibly matching TRBD1 (6 bases). Here the CDR3 reads CACELGGYTEAFF. The CDR3 DNA reads as TGTGCCTGCGAGTTAGGGGGATACACTGAAGCTTTCTTT.